The rows below give T cell receptor beta chains drawn from one sample of a study of T cells in Graves' hyperthyroidism and ophthalmopathy. TCRdb recomputed calls from the multiplex PCR reads with MiXCR, one row per CDR3 protein. The sample yields about 610,000 distinct CDR3 sequences, about 15% seen once. Source material: blood. These receptors were collected from a woman aged 40 to 50 with Graves' ophthalmopathy. Each CDR3 is given with its conserved first and last residue. The D gene is left open where the match is weak. Where a row states a size, it is once, few, many or the class of an expanded clone; other rows omit it.

j_gene: TRBJ1-1; d_gene: .; abundance: many; len: 13; v_gene: TRBV6-5; CDR3nt: TGTGCCAGCAGTTACTTTACCGGGACGGAAGCTTTCTTT; CDR3aa: CASSYFTGTEAFF
j_gene: TRBJ1-1; d_gene: .; abundance: many; len: 15; v_gene: TRBV28; CDR3nt: TGTGCCAGCAGTTTTCTCGGGGGCGATACCACTGAAGCTTTCTTT; CDR3aa: CASSFLGGDTTEAFF
j_gene: TRBJ2-7; d_gene: .; abundance: many; len: 11; v_gene: TRBV7-9; CDR3nt: TGTGCCAGCGGCCTAACAGGGGAGCAGTACTTC; CDR3aa: CASGLTGEQYF
j_gene: TRBJ1-1; d_gene: .; abundance: few; len: 14; v_gene: TRBV28; CDR3nt: TGTGCCAGCAGGGTCACAGGGACCGCGGCTGAAGCTTTCTTT; CDR3aa: CASRVTGTAAEAFF
j_gene: TRBJ2-7; d_gene: .; abundance: many; len: 14; v_gene: TRBV12-3/TRBV12-4; CDR3nt: TGTGCCAGCAGTTTAGCGTTCGGAGATTACGAGCAGTACTTC; CDR3aa: CASSLAFGDYEQYF
j_gene: TRBJ2-5; d_gene: TRBD2; abundance: few; len: 14; v_gene: TRBV20-1; CDR3nt: TGCAGTGCTAGAACGGCTAGCGGTCCGGGGACCCAGTACTTC; CDR3aa: CSARTASGPGTQYF
j_gene: TRBJ2-3; d_gene: .; abundance: many; len: 15; v_gene: TRBV6-2/TRBV6-3; CDR3nt: TGTGCCAGCAGTTCACGCGGGATGAAGTATGGTACGCAGTATTTT; CDR3aa: CASSSRGMKYGTQYF
j_gene: TRBJ1-1; d_gene: TRBD1; abundance: few; len: 13; v_gene: TRBV7-2; CDR3nt: TGTGCCAGCAGTCGACAGGGGCGGCTTGAAGCTTTCTTT; CDR3aa: CASSRQGRLEAFF
j_gene: TRBJ2-4; d_gene: .; abundance: many; len: 13; v_gene: TRBV11-2; CDR3nt: TGTGCCAGCAGCAGCCGGCGGGGAAACATTCAGTACTTC; CDR3aa: CASSSRRGNIQYF
j_gene: TRBJ2-7; d_gene: TRBD2; abundance: many; len: 15; v_gene: TRBV29-1; CDR3nt: TGCAGCGTTGGTGGACTAGCGGGAGATCAGTACGAGCAGTACTTC; CDR3aa: CSVGGLAGDQYEQYF
j_gene: TRBJ2-7; d_gene: TRBD1; abundance: .; len: 12; v_gene: TRBV29-1; CDR3nt: TGCAGCGGGGGGGACAGGGACTACGAGCAGTACTTC; CDR3aa: CSGGDRDYEQYF
j_gene: TRBJ1-5; d_gene: .; abundance: many; len: 13; v_gene: TRBV9; CDR3nt: TGTGCCAGCAGCGTAGAGGGGAGTCAGCCCCAGCATTTT; CDR3aa: CASSVEGSQPQHF
j_gene: TRBJ1-2; d_gene: TRBD1; abundance: .; len: 17; v_gene: TRBV12-3/TRBV12-4; CDR3nt: TGTGCCAGCAGTCCCGGGGGGCCAGGGGGCGTAAATCAGGGCTACACCTTC; CDR3aa: CASSPGGPGGVNQGYTF
j_gene: TRBJ1-1; d_gene: .; abundance: .; len: 13; v_gene: TRBV15; CDR3nt: TGTGCCACCAGCAGAGAAGTCAGCACTGAAGCTTTCTTT; CDR3aa: CATSREVSTEAFF
j_gene: TRBJ2-7; d_gene: .; abundance: .; len: 15; v_gene: TRBV14; CDR3nt: TGTGCCAGCAGCCAAGAACCGAGGGCCTCCTACGAGCAGTACTTC; CDR3aa: CASSQEPRASYEQYF
j_gene: TRBJ2-7; d_gene: .; abundance: many; len: 15; v_gene: TRBV2; CDR3nt: TGTGCCAGTTCTGGGTCAGAGGGGTATTTCGACGAGCAGTACTTC; CDR3aa: CASSGSEGYFDEQYF
j_gene: TRBJ2-7; d_gene: TRBD2; abundance: many; len: 14; v_gene: TRBV2; CDR3nt: TGTGCCAGCAGTGACCCTAGCGGGAGTCGGGGGCAGTACTTC; CDR3aa: CASSDPSGSRGQYF
j_gene: TRBJ1-1; d_gene: TRBD1; abundance: few; len: 16; v_gene: TRBV18; CDR3nt: TGTGCCAGCTCACCAACCCAGGGGGCTCGGGACACTGAAGCTTTCTTT; CDR3aa: CASSPTQGARDTEAFF
j_gene: TRBJ1-2; d_gene: .; abundance: many; len: 15; v_gene: TRBV11-1; CDR3nt: TGTGCCAGCAGCCACCGACAGATTCGCCGAGGAGGCTACACCTTC; CDR3aa: CASSHRQIRRGGYTF
j_gene: TRBJ2-7; d_gene: .; abundance: .; len: 14; v_gene: TRBV27; CDR3nt: TGTGCCAGCAGTTTGGGGGGGCCAGGGGGCGAGCAGTACTTC; CDR3aa: CASSLGGPGGEQYF
j_gene: TRBJ2-7; d_gene: .; abundance: many; len: 14; v_gene: TRBV6-1; CDR3nt: TGTGCCAGCAGTGAACCAGGGATCCGCTACGAGCAGTACTTC; CDR3aa: CASSEPGIRYEQYF
j_gene: TRBJ2-7; d_gene: .; abundance: .; len: 15; v_gene: TRBV28; CDR3nt: TGTGCCAGCAGTTTTTTCCGGGGGAACTCCTACGAGCAGTACTTC; CDR3aa: CASSFFRGNSYEQYF
j_gene: TRBJ2-7; d_gene: .; abundance: .; len: 14; v_gene: TRBV2; CDR3nt: TGTGCCAGCAGAGAACAGGGCCCCTCCTACGAGCAGTACTTC; CDR3aa: CASREQGPSYEQYF
j_gene: TRBJ1-2; d_gene: .; abundance: many; len: 15; v_gene: TRBV7-2; CDR3nt: TGTGCCAGCAGCTTAGGCCTAACAGACGTTTCTGGCTACACCTTC; CDR3aa: CASSLGLTDVSGYTF
j_gene: TRBJ2-3; d_gene: .; abundance: many; len: 16; v_gene: TRBV7-8; CDR3nt: TGTGCCAGCAGCTTACTAGGGGGTAGGGGCACAGATACGCAGTATTTT; CDR3aa: CASSLLGGRGTDTQYF
j_gene: TRBJ2-2; d_gene: .; abundance: many; len: 14; v_gene: TRBV7-8; CDR3nt: TGTGCCAGCAGTTTGGCGTTGGGCACCGGGGAGCTGTTTTTT; CDR3aa: CASSLALGTGELFF
j_gene: TRBJ2-5; d_gene: TRBD1; abundance: many; len: 15; v_gene: TRBV9; CDR3nt: TGTGCCAGCAGCGTAGTACAGGGGGCCCGAGAGACCCAGTACTTC; CDR3aa: CASSVVQGARETQYF
j_gene: TRBJ2-7; d_gene: .; abundance: .; len: 13; v_gene: TRBV2; CDR3nt: TGTGCCAGCAGTGAGAGGGCCTCGGGCGAGCAGTACTTC; CDR3aa: CASSERASGEQYF
j_gene: TRBJ2-5; d_gene: .; abundance: many; len: 15; v_gene: TRBV28; CDR3nt: TGTGCCAGCAGTCCTACACCGGGGCTCCAAGAGACCCAGTACTTC; CDR3aa: CASSPTPGLQETQYF
j_gene: TRBJ2-7; d_gene: TRBD1; abundance: .; len: 16; v_gene: TRBV24-1; CDR3nt: TGTGCCACTTCCCCAAACATCGGAACAGGGGTCTACGAGCAGTACTTC; CDR3aa: CATSPNIGTGVYEQYF
j_gene: TRBJ2-7; d_gene: TRBD1; abundance: .; len: 17; v_gene: TRBV6-5; CDR3nt: TGTGCCAGCAGTTACTCTCGACAGGGGAGCGCGACCTACGAGCAGTACTTC; CDR3aa: CASSYSRQGSATYEQYF
j_gene: TRBJ2-7; d_gene: .; abundance: many; len: 14; v_gene: TRBV12-3/TRBV12-4; CDR3nt: TGTGCCAGCAGTTTATCAGGGCAGCAGGGCGAGCAGTACTTC; CDR3aa: CASSLSGQQGEQYF
j_gene: TRBJ1-1; d_gene: .; abundance: few; len: 14; v_gene: TRBV29-1; CDR3nt: TGCAGCGTTGAAGATTTGGGAGGAGTCCCTGAAGCTTTCTTT; CDR3aa: CSVEDLGGVPEAFF
j_gene: TRBJ2-3; d_gene: TRBD2; abundance: .; len: 18; v_gene: TRBV9; CDR3nt: TGTGCCAGCAGCGTAGCTACTGAGACTAGCGGGAGCCCAGATACGCAGTATTTT; CDR3aa: CASSVATETSGSPDTQYF
j_gene: TRBJ2-7; d_gene: TRBD2; abundance: .; len: 15; v_gene: TRBV5-1; CDR3nt: TGCGCCAGCAGCTTGGCCCCGGGGGGTGCCTACGAGCAGTACTTC; CDR3aa: CASSLAPGGAYEQYF
j_gene: TRBJ1-2; d_gene: TRBD1; abundance: .; len: 18; v_gene: TRBV6-2/TRBV6-3; CDR3nt: TGTGCCAGCAGTTACCTGCTGGGGACAGGCCACAGGGAGTATGGCTACACCTTC; CDR3aa: CASSYLLGTGHREYGYTF